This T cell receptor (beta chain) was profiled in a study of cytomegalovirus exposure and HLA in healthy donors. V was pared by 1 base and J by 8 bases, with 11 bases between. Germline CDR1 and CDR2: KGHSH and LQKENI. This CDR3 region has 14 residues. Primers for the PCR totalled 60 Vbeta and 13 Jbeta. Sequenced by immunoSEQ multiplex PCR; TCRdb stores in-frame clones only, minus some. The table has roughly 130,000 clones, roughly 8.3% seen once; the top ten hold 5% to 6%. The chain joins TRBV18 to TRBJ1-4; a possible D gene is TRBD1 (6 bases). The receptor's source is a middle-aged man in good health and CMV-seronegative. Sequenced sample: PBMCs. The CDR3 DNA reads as TGTGCCAGCTCACCACGGGGGCTCGGGGAAAAACTGTTTTTT. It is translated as CASSPRGLGEKLFF.